This TCR beta chain was captured in a study of T cell changes during pregnancy in multiple sclerosis. The CDR3 is 13 residues long. Germline loops: CDR1 SGHRS, CDR2 YFSETQ. Trimming took off 4 bases at V and 2 bases at J, with 10 bases between the two ends. Repertoires were generated with immunoSEQ multiplex PCR, while TCRdb's copy carries only in-frame clones and drops some. The table shows just over 60,000 clones, with about 90% occurring only once. This chain joins TRBV5-1 and TRBJ2-7; D gene uncertain. Sample: peripheral blood, taken in the second trimester of pregnancy. The clonotype comes from a female donor in good health, enrolled as a control in a pregnancy study. In DNA form, the CDR3 reads TGCGCCAGCAGCGAAAACAGAACCTACGAGCAGTACTTC. It encodes CASSENRTYEQYF. Based on the CDR3 plus reference TRBV5-1 and TRBJ2-7, the full variable domain is KAGVTQTPRYLIKTRGQQVTLSCSPISGHRSVSWYQQTPGQGLQFLFEYFSETQRNKGNFPGRFSGRQFSNSRSEMNVSTLELGDSALYLCASSENRTYEQYFGPGTRLTVT.